Sequencing of this TCR beta chain was carried out in a study of CD8+CD57+ T cells in acquired aplastic anemia. The wider study: Average DNA yield from sorted CD4+ and CD8+ cells was about 3 ug. Regarding the study as a whole: Any difference that existed in CD8+ Simpson's diversity between patients and controls was not significant.

In the case of this clonotype: Its antigen is currently unknown.

Patients who underwent sequencing had shown CD8+CD57+ cell expansion by flow cytometry. All participating patients were living with severe acquired aplastic anemia. Untreated patients provided the blood samples, with no therapy given before sampling. CDR3 and TCR beta VDJ profiling relied on a genomic DNA template. TCRdb used MiXCR to reprocess the reads, holding one entry per CDR3 protein. The data show approximately 300,000 distinct CDR3 sequences, roughly 53% seen once. Sequencing was done on a sample of sorted CD4+, CD8+, or CD8+CD57+ T cells (not recorded which) from PBMCs. This receptor was identified in a human donor with aplastic anemia.

The CDR3 bases are TGTGCCAGCAGCTCGGGACTAGAAGAGACCCAGTACTTC. This sequence encodes CASSSGLEETQYF. The chain recombines TRBV13 with TRBJ2-5; 8 bases match TRBD2. The V segment lost 4 bases and the J segment 3 bases; nucleotides outside the gene matches: 1. This CDR3 is built from 13 residues. The V gene's germline CDR1 is PRHDT and CDR2 FYEKMQ (reference sequence). Full variable domain (remainder filled in from reference TRBV13 and TRBJ2-5): AAGVIQSPRHLIKEKRETATLKCYPIPRHDTVYWYQQGPGQDPQFLISFYEKMQSDKGSIPDRFSAQQFSDYHSELNMSSLELGDSALYFCASSSGLEETQYFGPGTRLLVL.